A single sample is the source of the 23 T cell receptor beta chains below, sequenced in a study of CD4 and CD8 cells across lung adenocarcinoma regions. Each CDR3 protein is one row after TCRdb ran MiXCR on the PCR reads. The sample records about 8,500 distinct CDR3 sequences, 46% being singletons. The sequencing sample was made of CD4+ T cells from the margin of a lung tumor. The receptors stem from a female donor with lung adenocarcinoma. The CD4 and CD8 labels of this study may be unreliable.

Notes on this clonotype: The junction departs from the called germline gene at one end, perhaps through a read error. The CDR3 DNA sequence: TGTGCCAGCAGACGGGCAGGGGGCCTTGCAAATGAGCAGTTCTTT. Protein: CASRRAGGLANEQFF. The chain is built from TRBV6-1 and TRBJ2-3, with 8 bases that match TRBD1. The CDR3 loop spans 15 amino acids. The germline gives CDR1 MNHNS, CDR2 SASEGT.

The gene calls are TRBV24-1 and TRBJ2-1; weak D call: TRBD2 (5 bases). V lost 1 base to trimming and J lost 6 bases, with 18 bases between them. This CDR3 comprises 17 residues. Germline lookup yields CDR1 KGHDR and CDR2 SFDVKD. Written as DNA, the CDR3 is TGTGCCACCAGTGATTTCCAATCGGGTGAGGGTGTCAATGAGCAGTTCTTC. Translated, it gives CATSDFQSGEGVNEQFF.

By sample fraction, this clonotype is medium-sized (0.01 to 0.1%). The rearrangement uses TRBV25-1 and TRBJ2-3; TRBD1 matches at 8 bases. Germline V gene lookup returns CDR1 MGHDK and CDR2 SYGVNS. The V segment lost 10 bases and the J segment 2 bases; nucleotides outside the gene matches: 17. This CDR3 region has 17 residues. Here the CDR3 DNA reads TGTGCCAATACTGATCGGGTAGGGACAGGATACACAGATACGCAGTATTTT. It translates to CANTDRVGTGYTDTQYF.

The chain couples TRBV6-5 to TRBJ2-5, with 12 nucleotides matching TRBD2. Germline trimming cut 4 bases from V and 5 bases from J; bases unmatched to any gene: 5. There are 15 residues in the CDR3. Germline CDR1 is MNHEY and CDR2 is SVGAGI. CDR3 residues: CASSSRLAGAETQYF. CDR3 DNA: TGTGCCAGCAGTTCCCGACTAGCGGGAGCGGAGACCCAGTACTTC.

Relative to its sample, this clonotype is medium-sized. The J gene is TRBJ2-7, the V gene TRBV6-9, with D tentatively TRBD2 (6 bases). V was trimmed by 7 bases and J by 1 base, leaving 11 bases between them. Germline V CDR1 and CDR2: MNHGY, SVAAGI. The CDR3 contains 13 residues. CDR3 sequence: CASNPGRSYEQYF. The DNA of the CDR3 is TGTGCCAGCAATCCGGGGAGGTCCTACGAGCAGTACTTC.

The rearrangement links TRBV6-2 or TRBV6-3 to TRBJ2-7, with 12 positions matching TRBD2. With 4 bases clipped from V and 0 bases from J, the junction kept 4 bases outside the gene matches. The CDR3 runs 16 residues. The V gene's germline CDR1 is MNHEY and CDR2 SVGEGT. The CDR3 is CASSSRTSGTSYEQYF. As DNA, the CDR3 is TGTGCCAGCAGTTCCCGGACTAGCGGGACCTCCTACGAGCAGTACTTC.

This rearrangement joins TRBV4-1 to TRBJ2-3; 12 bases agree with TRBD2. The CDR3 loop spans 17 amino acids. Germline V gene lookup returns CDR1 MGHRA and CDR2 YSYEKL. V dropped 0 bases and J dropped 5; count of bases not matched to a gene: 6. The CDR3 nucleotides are TGCGCCAGCAGCCAAGATCGGGCTAGCGGGAGGGTAGATACGCAGTATTTT. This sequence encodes CASSQDRASGRVDTQYF.

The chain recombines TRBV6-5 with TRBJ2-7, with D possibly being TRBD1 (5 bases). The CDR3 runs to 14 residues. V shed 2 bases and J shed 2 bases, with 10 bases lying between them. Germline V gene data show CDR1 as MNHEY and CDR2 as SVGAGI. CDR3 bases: TGTGCCAGCAGTTACGACAGTTTCGCCTACGAGCAGTACTTC. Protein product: CASSYDSFAYEQYF.

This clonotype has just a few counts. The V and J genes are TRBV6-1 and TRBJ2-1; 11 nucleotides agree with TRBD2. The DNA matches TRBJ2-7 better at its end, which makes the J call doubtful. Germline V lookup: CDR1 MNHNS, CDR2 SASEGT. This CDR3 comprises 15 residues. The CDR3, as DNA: TGTGCCAGCAGGAACGAGCTAGCGGGAGGCCCCCAGCAGTACTTC. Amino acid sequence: CASRNELAGGPQQYF.

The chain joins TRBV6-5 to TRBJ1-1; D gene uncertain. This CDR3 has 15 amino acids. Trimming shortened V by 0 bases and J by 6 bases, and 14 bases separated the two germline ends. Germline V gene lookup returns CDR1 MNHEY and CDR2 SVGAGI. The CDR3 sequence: CASSYSRIGPSEAFF. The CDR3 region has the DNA TGTGCCAGCAGTTACTCCAGGATCGGTCCCTCTGAAGCTTTCTTT.

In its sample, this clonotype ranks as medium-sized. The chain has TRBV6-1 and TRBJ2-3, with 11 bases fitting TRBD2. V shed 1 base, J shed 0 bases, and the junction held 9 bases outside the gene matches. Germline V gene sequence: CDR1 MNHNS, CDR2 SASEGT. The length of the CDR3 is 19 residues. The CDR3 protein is CASSEGLGLAGGSTDTQYF. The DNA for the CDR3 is TGTGCCAGCAGTGAAGGTCTGGGCCTAGCGGGAGGCAGCACAGATACGCAGTATTTT.

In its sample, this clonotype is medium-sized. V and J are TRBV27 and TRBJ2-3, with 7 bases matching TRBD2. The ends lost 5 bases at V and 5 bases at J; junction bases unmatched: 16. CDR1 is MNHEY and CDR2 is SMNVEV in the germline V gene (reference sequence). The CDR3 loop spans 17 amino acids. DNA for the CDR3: TGTGCCAGCAGTCCAATGTCTCGCGGGAGAAAGCTAGATACGCAGTATTTT. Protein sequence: CASSPMSRGRKLDTQYF.

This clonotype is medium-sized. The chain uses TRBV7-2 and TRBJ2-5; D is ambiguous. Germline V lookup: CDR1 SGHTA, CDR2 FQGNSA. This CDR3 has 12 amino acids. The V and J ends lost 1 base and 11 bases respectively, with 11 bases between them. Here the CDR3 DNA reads TGTGCCAGCAGCTTAGTTTGGGAAGAGCAGTACTTC. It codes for CASSLVWEEQYF.

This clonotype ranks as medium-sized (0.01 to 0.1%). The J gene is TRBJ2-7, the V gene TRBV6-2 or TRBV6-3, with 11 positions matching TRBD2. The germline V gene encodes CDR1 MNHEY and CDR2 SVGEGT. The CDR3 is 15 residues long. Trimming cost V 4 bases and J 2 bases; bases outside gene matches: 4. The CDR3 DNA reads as TGTGCCAGCAGTTCGATTAGCGGGAGGGCCTACGAGCAGTACTTC. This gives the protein CASSSISGRAYEQYF.

This CDR3 reads CASTRGRIAKDMQYF. CDR3 DNA: TGTGCCAGCACTCGGGGGCGGATCGCCAAAGACATGCAGTATTTT. The chain joins TRBV6-1 to TRBJ2-3, with D perhaps given as TRBD1 or TRBD2 (6 bases each). The CDR3 runs to 15 residues. Trimming removed 7 bases at V and 11 bases at J, with 25 bases between. CDR1 is MNHNS, CDR2 SASEGT, per germline.

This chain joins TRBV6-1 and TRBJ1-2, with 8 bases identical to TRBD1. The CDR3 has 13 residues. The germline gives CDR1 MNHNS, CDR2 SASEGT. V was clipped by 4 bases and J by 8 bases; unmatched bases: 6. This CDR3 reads CASSVDRGRGYTF. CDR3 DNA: TGTGCCAGCAGTGTAGACAGGGGTCGAGGCTACACCTTC.

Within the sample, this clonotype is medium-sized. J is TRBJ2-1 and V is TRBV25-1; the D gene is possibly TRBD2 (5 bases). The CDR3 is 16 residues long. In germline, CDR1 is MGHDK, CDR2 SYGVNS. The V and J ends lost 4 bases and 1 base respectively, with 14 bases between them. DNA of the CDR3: TGTGCCAGCAGTGGAGGGCCGGGTAAGTCCTACAATGAGCAGTTCTTC. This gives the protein CASSGGPGKSYNEQFF.

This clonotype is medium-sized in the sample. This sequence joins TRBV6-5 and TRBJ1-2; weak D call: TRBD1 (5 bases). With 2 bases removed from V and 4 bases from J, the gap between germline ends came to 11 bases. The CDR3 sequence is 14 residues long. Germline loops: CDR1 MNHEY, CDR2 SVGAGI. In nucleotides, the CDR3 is TGTGCCAGCAGTTACACGGGGACCCTCTATGGCTACACCTTC. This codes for CASSYTGTLYGYTF.

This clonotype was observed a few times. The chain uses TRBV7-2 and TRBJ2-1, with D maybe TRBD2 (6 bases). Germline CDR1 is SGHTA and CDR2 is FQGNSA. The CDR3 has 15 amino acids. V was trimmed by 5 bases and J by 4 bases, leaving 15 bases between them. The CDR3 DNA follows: TGTGCCAGCAGCGCCCCCGGGGACTTTTACAATGAGCAGTTCTTC. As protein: CASSAPGDFYNEQFF. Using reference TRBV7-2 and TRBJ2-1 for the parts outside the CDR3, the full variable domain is GAGVSQSPSNKVTEKGKDVELRCDPISGHTALYWYRQSLGQGLEFLIYFQGNSAPDKSGLPSDRFSAERTGGSVSTLTIQRTQQEDSAVYLCASSAPGDFYNEQFFGPGTRLTVL.

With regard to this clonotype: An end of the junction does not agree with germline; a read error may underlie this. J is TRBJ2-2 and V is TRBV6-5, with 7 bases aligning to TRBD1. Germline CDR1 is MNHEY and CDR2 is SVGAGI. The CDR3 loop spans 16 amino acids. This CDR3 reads CASSYGVVVSTGEQFF. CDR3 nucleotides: TGTGCCAGCAGTTACGGGGTGGTCGTGAGCACAGGGGAGCAGTTTTTT.

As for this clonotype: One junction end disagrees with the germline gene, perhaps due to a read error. The CDR3 protein is CAGSGSGDRDTQYF. In nucleotides, the CDR3 is TGTGCGGGCAGTGGGAGCGGTGACCGGGATACCCAGTACTTT. This rearrangement joins TRBV6-1 to TRBJ2-3; maybe TRBD2 (5 bases). This CDR3 is built from 14 residues. CDR1 is MNHNS, CDR2 SASEGT, per germline.

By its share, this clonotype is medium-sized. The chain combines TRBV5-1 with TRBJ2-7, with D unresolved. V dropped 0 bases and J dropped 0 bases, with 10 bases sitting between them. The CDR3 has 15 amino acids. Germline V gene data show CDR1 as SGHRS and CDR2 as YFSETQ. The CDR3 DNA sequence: TGCGCCAGCAGCTTGGCGTCAGTGAGCTCCTACGAGCAGTACTTC. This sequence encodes CASSLASVSSYEQYF.

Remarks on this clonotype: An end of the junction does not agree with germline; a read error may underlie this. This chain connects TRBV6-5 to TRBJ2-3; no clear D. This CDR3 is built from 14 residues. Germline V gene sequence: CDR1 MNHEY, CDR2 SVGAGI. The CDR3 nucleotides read TGTGGCAGCAGTTACCGTTCTAGTTCCCATACGCAGTATTTT. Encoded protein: CGSSYRSSSHTQYF.